This T cell receptor beta chain comes out of a study of Graves' ophthalmopathy and Graves' hyperthyroidism. Trimming removed 6 bases from V and 1 base from J; junction bases left unmatched: 6. Germline V gives CDR1 SEHNR, CDR2 FQNEAQ (reference sequence). CDR3 size: 14 residues. The study amplified TCR beta CDR3 regions using RNA transcripts. HTBI primers were employed in first-round RT-PCR, then a second-round multiplex PCR followed. TCRdb fed the multiplex PCR reads into MiXCR, producing one record per CDR3 protein. The profile covers 200,000 to 300,000 distinct CDR3 sequences, with around 42% appearing a single time and approximately 44% taken by the ten largest. Reliance was placed on clinical symptoms, serum thyroxine, TRAb, thyroid ultrasound and orbital computed tomography for diagnosis.

The sample taken for sequencing was peripheral blood. The sequence was collected from an adult man with Graves' ophthalmopathy. The chain employs TRBV7-9 and TRBJ2-7, with 7 bases matching TRBD1. In DNA form, the CDR3 reads TGTGCCAGCAGTTTTGACAGGGCTTCCTACGAGCAGTACTTC. It is translated as CASSFDRASYEQYF.